The source of this TCR beta chain is a study of blood T cells in healthy people across ages. Overall study findings and caveats: Total diversity from one million sequenced T cells was likely underestimated.

Comment on this clonotype: What it binds is unknown.

V was clipped by 1 base and J by 3 bases; unmatched bases: 2. CDR3 size: 15 residues. Germline V gene data show CDR1 as SGHTA and CDR2 as FQGNSA. A sample-barcoded 5' primer and a J-beta primer mix were used in a second PCR of roughly 7 to 11 cycles. TCRdb itself ran the 5' RACE reads through MiXCR, one entry per CDR3 protein. The table lists about 640,000 distinct CDR3 sequences, approximately 50% of them singletons. Sequenced material: blood. The chain joins TRBV7-2 to TRBJ2-4; TRBD1 aligns across 8 bases. The TCR sequence derives from a man in his sixties in good health. In DNA, the CDR3 is TGTGCCAGCAGCTTAGTAACAGGGGGCAAAAACATTCAGTACTTC. As protein: CASSLVTGGKNIQYF.